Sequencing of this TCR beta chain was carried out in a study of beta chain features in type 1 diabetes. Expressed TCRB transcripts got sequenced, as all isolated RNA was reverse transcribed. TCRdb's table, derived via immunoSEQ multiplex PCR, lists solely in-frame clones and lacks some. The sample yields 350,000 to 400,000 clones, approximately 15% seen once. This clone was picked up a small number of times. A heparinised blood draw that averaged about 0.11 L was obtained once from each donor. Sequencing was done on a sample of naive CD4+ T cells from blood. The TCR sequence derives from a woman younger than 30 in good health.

The CDR3 DNA reads as TGTGCCAGCGGGGACAGGGGGTTTCAAGAGACCCAGTACTTC. Protein sequence: CASGDRGFQETQYF. The chain is built from TRBV7-2 and TRBJ2-5, with 11 positions matching TRBD1. The CDR3 extends over 14 amino acids. The V gene's germline CDR1 is SGHTA and CDR2 FQGNSA. Trimming cost V 8 bases and J 2 bases; bases outside gene matches: 4.